This record covers a single T cell receptor (beta chain). Its cognate antigen is unknown. This entry comes from a study of T cell repertoires in cytomegalovirus infection. TCRdb used MiXCR to reprocess the reads, holding one entry per CDR3 protein. The sample has more than 110,000 distinct CDR3 sequences, 32% seen once. The CDR3 length is 20 residues. V trimming: 7 bases; J trimming: 0 bases; junction bases outside the gene matches: 15. Germline V lookup: CDR1 SNHLY, CDR2 FYNNEI. The sequences come from CD8+ T cells from cultured PBMCs, collected from culture after CMV antigen stimulation. The rearrangement joins TRBV2 to TRBJ2-5; TRBD2 matches at 15 bases. This sequence was found in a human donor in good health (CMV status not recorded). Some clones in this sample may be carry-over from other donors' samples. The CDR3 DNA follows: TGTGCCAGCAACACCCCAATAGGACTAGCGGGGGGGAAGGACCAAGAGACCCAGTACTTC. Its translation is CASNTPIGLAGGKDQETQYF.